The next 22 T cell receptor beta chains were all read from a single sample in a study of control samples from healthy donors and cancer patients. Sequenced by immunoSEQ multiplex PCR; TCRdb stores in-frame clones only, minus some. The table shows 40,000 to 55,000 clones, with 85% to 95% occurring only once. The sample was PBMCs. The receptors were gathered from a woman aged 40 to 50 with head and neck cancer.

This clone was seen a handful of times. J is TRBJ2-7 and V is TRBV2; possibly TRBD1 for D (6 bases). The germline CDR1 and CDR2 sequences are SNHLY and FYNNEI. V dropped 5 bases and J dropped 2 bases, with 10 bases sitting between them. The CDR3 sequence is 13 residues long. The chain's CDR3 is CASSTGDTYEQYF. Written as DNA, the CDR3 is TGTGCCAGCAGTACCGGGGACACCTACGAGCAGTACTTC.

The gene calls are TRBV19 and TRBJ1-1, with TRBD1 matching over 9 bases. Germline V gives CDR1 LNHDA, CDR2 SQIVND (reference sequence). This CDR3 is built from 17 residues. The trim removed 4 bases at V and 0 bases at J, leaving 9 bases unmatched. The CDR3 loop reads CASSTGTGLFMNTEAFF. CDR3 nucleotide sequence: TGTGCCAGTAGTACCGGGACAGGGCTCTTTATGAACACTGAAGCTTTCTTT. Filled out from reference TRBV19 and TRBJ1-1, the complete variable domain reads DGGITQSPKYLFRKEGQNVTLSCEQNLNHDAMYWYRQDPGQGLRLIYYSQIVNDFQKGDIAEGYSVSREKKESFPLTVTSAQKNPTAFYLCASSTGTGLFMNTEAFFGQGTRLTVV.

The genes are TRBV19 and TRBJ2-2; D call uncertain. This CDR3 has 15 amino acids. Per the germline V gene, CDR1 is LNHDA and CDR2 is SQIVND (reference sequence). V lost 5 bases and J 4 bases, leaving 14 bases between the germline ends. The CDR3 region is CASSPPDFVTGELFF. The DNA of the CDR3 is TGTGCCAGTAGTCCGCCTGATTTTGTCACCGGGGAGCTGTTTTTT. Full variable domain (missing parts from reference TRBV19 and TRBJ2-2): DGGITQSPKYLFRKEGQNVTLSCEQNLNHDAMYWYRQDPGQGLRLIYYSQIVNDFQKGDIAEGYSVSREKKESFPLTVTSAQKNPTAFYLCASSPPDFVTGELFFGEGSRLTVL.

The CDR3 spells CASSLRDGGSYNEQFF. CDR3 in DNA: TGTGCCAGCAGCCTCCGGGACGGGGGCTCCTACAATGAGCAGTTCTTC. The V and J genes are TRBV11-3 and TRBJ2-1; tentative D call: TRBD2 (6 bases). The CDR3 spans 16 residues. Trimming stripped 5 bases from V and 0 bases from J, with 14 bases between. Germline CDR1 SGHNT, CDR2 YENEEA.

In this sample, this clone turned up a few times. The chain links TRBV6-5 to TRBJ2-5; 9 nucleotides line up with TRBD2. The CDR3 runs to 13 residues. After removal of 9 bases from V and 4 bases from J, the junction contained 6 bases not matched to a gene. Germline CDR1 MNHEY, CDR2 SVGAGI. The CDR3 sequence is CARSGGPGETQYF. The CDR3 region has the DNA TGTGCCAGGAGCGGGGGGCCGGGAGAGACCCAGTACTTC.

V and J are TRBV11-2 and TRBJ2-7; the D gene could be TRBD1 or TRBD2 (5 bases each). Per germline, CDR1 SGHAT and CDR2 FQNNGV. The CDR3 extends over 13 amino acids. V was clipped by 5 bases and J by 6 bases, with 14 bases between them. The CDR3 DNA reads as TGTGCCAGCAGCATCGGGGCCGAGGGCGAGCAGTACTTC. Protein sequence: CASSIGAEGEQYF.

The chain couples TRBV13 to TRBJ2-1, with D perhaps matching TRBD2 (6 bases). V was pared by 4 bases and J by 15 bases, with 25 bases between. CDR3 length: 15 amino acids. The germline V gene encodes CDR1 PRHDT and CDR2 FYEKMQ (reference sequence). CDR3 nucleotides: TGTGCCAGCAGCTCCGAGATTACGGGACTCCGGTCCCCGTTCTTC. Amino acids: CASSSEITGLRSPFF.

The chain combines TRBV29-1 with TRBJ2-7; tentative D call: TRBD1 (5 bases). Per the germline V gene, CDR1 is SQVTM and CDR2 is ANQGSEA. The CDR3 length is 13 residues. V gave up 0 bases and J gave up 7 bases, with 13 bases separating them. The CDR3 sequence is CSVEDREKREQYF. CDR3 bases: TGCAGCGTTGAAGACAGGGAAAAGAGGGAGCAGTACTTC.

V usage is TRBV6-5 and J usage is TRBJ1-3, with TRBD1 identical over 7 bases. The CDR3 loop spans 15 amino acids. Germline assignment: CDR1 MNHEY and CDR2 SVGAGI. The junction had 7 bases not matched to a gene; V was cut back by 7 bases and J by 1 base. The CDR3 sequence: CASKRDRESGNTIYF. The CDR3 DNA follows: TGTGCCAGCAAAAGAGACAGGGAGTCTGGAAACACCATATATTTT.

This chain links TRBV30 with TRBJ2-2, with no clear D. V was pared by 1 base and J by 3 bases, with 9 bases between. This CDR3 region has 14 residues. Germline values: CDR1 GTSNPN, CDR2 SVGIG (reference sequence). The CDR3 sequence is CAWSEGTDTGELFF. In DNA form, the CDR3 reads TGTGCCTGGAGTGAGGGTACGGACACCGGGGAGCTGTTTTTT. Filled out from reference TRBV30 and TRBJ2-2, the complete variable domain reads SQTIHQWPATLVQPVGSPLSLECTVEGTSNPNLYWYRQAAGRGLQLLFYSVGIGQISSEVPQNLSASRPQDRQFILSSKKLLLSDSGFYLCAWSEGTDTGELFFGEGSRLTVL.

The V call is TRBV13, the J call TRBJ2-7; D tentatively reads TRBD1 or TRBD2 (5 bases each). Trimming cost V 3 bases and J 6 bases, with 18 bases left between them. This CDR3 contains 15 residues. Germline V gives CDR1 PRHDT, CDR2 FYEKMQ (reference sequence). In nucleotides, the CDR3 is TGTGCCAGCAGCTTTGGGGACGGAAGAGGTCCCGAGCAGTACTTC. Its protein is CASSFGDGRGPEQYF.

The chain joins TRBV19 to TRBJ2-2, with 9 bases that match TRBD2. Trimming at V came to 10 bases and at J to 6 bases, leaving 15 bases not matched to a gene. The CDR3 covers 16 residues. The V gene's germline CDR1 is LNHDA and CDR2 SQIVND (reference sequence). CDR3 protein: CATSPVGLASSGELFF. In DNA, the CDR3 is TGTGCCACGAGTCCGGTAGGACTAGCGTCATCCGGGGAGCTGTTTTTT.

The chain combines TRBV9 with TRBJ2-7; TRBD2 is a possible D gene (5 bases). CDR1 and CDR2 (germline): SGDLS, YYNGEE. CDR3 length: 13 residues. With 0 bases removed from V and 6 bases from J, the gap between germline ends came to 10 bases. The CDR3 loop is CASSVVPEGEQYF. CDR3 nucleotides: TGTGCCAGCAGCGTAGTCCCAGAGGGCGAGCAGTACTTC. Combining the CDR3 with reference TRBV9 and TRBJ2-7 gives the whole variable domain DSGVTQTPKHLITATGQRVTLRCSPRSGDLSVYWYQQSLDQGLQFLIQYYNGEERAKGNILERFSAQQFPDLHSELNLSSLELGDSALYFCASSVVPEGEQYFGPGTRLTVT.

In its sample, this clone was seen a few times. The V call is TRBV15, the J call TRBJ1-2; D uncertain. This CDR3 contains 15 residues. Trimming left V 0 bases short and J 10 bases short, with 18 bases between. Germline CDR1 reads LNHNV; CDR2 reads YYDKDF (reference sequence). The CDR3 spells CATSRDARSSKDYTF. CDR3 bases: TGTGCCACCAGCAGAGATGCGAGGTCGTCCAAGGACTACACCTTC.

This clone occurred once. The genes are TRBV11-2 and TRBJ2-7; 7 nucleotides align to TRBD1. Germline V CDR1 and CDR2: SGHAT, FQNNGV. This CDR3 has 15 residues. V dropped 3 bases and J dropped 2; count of bases not matched to a gene: 7. CDR3 region: CASSLEVGQAYEQYF. CDR3 DNA: TGTGCCAGCAGCTTGGAAGTAGGACAGGCCTACGAGCAGTACTTC.

This chain uses TRBV10-3 with TRBJ1-2; D is perhaps TRBD1 (5 bases). The CDR3 consists of 15 residues. Germline loops: CDR1 ENHRY, CDR2 SYGVKD. The ends were cut back, 2 bases at V and 1 base at J, with 11 bases in the middle. CDR3 coding DNA: TGTGCCATCAGTGAGGTCAGGGCGATTAACTATGGCTACACCTTC. Encoded protein: CAISEVRAINYGYTF.

The gene calls are TRBV5-1 and TRBJ2-7, with TRBD2 as a possible D gene (6 bases). Germline CDR1 reads SGHRS; CDR2 reads YFSETQ. V dropped 1 base and J dropped 4 bases, with 18 bases sitting between them. The CDR3 has 16 residues. The CDR3 protein is CASSLRVGTYPYEQYF. In nucleotides, the CDR3 is TGCGCCAGCAGCTTGAGAGTTGGGACTTACCCATACGAGCAGTACTTC.

This clone was seen once. The rearrangement joins TRBV28 to TRBJ1-3; unclear D gene. From germline, CDR1 is MDHEN and CDR2 SYDVKM. This CDR3 region has 15 residues. V was clipped by 7 bases and J by 1 base, with 14 bases between them. The CDR3 coding sequence is TGTGCCAGCACCAATAGCATAATTTCTGGAAACACCATATATTTT. Translated: CASTNSIISGNTIYF.

The rearrangement uses TRBV4-1 and TRBJ2-1; tentatively, D is TRBD2 (5 bases). The V and J ends lost 1 base and 5 bases respectively, with 15 bases between them. This CDR3 comprises 16 residues. The V gene's germline CDR1 is MGHRA and CDR2 YSYEKL. The CDR3 DNA sequence: TGCGCCAGCAGCCAAGTCGAGGGAAGGTTCGACAATGAGCAGTTCTTC. It yields the protein CASSQVEGRFDNEQFF.

The rearrangement links TRBV18 to TRBJ2-7, with D tentatively TRBD2 (5 bases). CDR1 and CDR2 from the germline V gene are KGHSH and LQKENI. V lost 1 base to trimming and J lost 2 bases, with 12 bases between them. CDR3 size: 15 residues. CDR3 protein: CASSPLSSPTYEQYF. The CDR3 DNA reads as TGTGCCAGCTCACCACTATCTAGCCCGACCTACGAGCAGTACTTC. Full variable domain (missing parts from reference TRBV18 and TRBJ2-7): NAGVMQNPRHLVRRRGQEARLRCSPMKGHSHVYWYRQLPEEGLKFMVYLQKENIIDESGMPKERFSAEFPKEGPSILRIQQVVRGDSAAYFCASSPLSSPTYEQYFGPGTRLTVT.

As DNA, the CDR3 is TGTGCCAGCAGCCAAATAGCGGGAGGAGGAGAGACCCAGTACTTC. This sequence encodes CASSQIAGGGETQYF. The chain joins TRBV3-1 (or the pseudogene TRBV3-2) to TRBJ2-5, with 10 bases fitting TRBD2. Germline CDR1 and CDR2: LGHDT and YNNKEL (reference sequence). This CDR3 region has 15 residues. The trim removed 2 bases at V and 4 bases at J, leaving 4 bases unmatched.

The chain combines TRBV14 with TRBJ2-7; a weak D match, TRBD2 (5 bases). V shed 0 bases and J shed 4 bases, with 13 bases lying between them. This CDR3 has 15 residues. Germline CDR1 SGHDN, CDR2 FVKESK. CDR3 DNA sequence: TGTGCCAGCAGCCAAGATCGGGGTCTTAGGTACGAGCAGTACTTC. Its translation: CASSQDRGLRYEQYF.